This T cell receptor (beta chain) is drawn from a study of blood T cell repertoires in COVID-19. About the study: Some COVID-19 samples were acute and others convalescent; all came from the United States, Italy and Spain.

As handled by the study authors: Amplifying reference gene primers gave estimates of nucleated cell counts. Only in-frame clones appear in the TCRdb table, and some are missing; sequencing was by immunoSEQ multiplex PCR. That table furnishes V, J and clone size, whereas the DNA furnished D and trimming. The sample consists of roughly 390,000 clones, 85% of them appearing once. Germline lookup yields CDR1 MNHEY and CDR2 SVGAGI. With 4 bases removed from V and 3 bases from J, the gap between germline ends came to 10 bases. The length of the CDR3 is 14 residues. V and J are TRBV6-5 and TRBJ1-3, with a tentative D call TRBD1 (5 bases). The source is a woman under 30 with acute or convalescent COVID-19. The sample was peripheral blood. The CDR3 region has the DNA TGTGCCAGCAGTTCAGGGTATTATGGAAACACCATATATTTT. Its translation: CASSSGYYGNTIYF.